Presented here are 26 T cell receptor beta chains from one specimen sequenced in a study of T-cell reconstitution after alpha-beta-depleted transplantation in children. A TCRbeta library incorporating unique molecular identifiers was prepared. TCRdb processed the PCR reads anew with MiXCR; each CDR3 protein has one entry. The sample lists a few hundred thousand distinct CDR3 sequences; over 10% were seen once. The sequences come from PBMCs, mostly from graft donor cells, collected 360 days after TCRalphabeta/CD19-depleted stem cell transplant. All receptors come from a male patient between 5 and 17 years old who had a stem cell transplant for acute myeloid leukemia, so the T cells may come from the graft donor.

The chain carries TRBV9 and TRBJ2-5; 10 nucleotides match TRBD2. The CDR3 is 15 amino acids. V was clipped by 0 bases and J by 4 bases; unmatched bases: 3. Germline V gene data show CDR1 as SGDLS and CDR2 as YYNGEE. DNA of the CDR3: TGTGCCAGCAGCGTAGAAGGACTAGCGGTAGAGACCCAGTACTTC. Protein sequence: CASSVEGLAVETQYF.

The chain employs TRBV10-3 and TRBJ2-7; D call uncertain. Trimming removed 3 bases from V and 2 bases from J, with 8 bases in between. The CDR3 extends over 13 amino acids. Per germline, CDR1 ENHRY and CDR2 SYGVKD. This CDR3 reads CAISEEVPYEQYF. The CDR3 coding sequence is TGTGCCATCAGTGAAGAGGTGCCCTACGAGCAGTACTTC.

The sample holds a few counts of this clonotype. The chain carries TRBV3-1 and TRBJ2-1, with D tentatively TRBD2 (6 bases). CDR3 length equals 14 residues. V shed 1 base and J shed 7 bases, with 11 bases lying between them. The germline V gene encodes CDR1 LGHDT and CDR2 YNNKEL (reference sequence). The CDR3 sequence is CASSQAGGTNEQFF. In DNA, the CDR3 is TGTGCCAGCAGCCAAGCCGGCGGGACTAATGAGCAGTTCTTC.

The CDR3 region is CATSDFRTSGSSDEQFF. DNA for the CDR3: TGTGCCACCAGTGATTTTAGGACTAGCGGGAGCTCGGATGAGCAGTTCTTC. V is TRBV24-1 and J is TRBJ2-1; 13 nucleotides line up with TRBD2. The V segment lost 1 base and the J segment 8 bases; nucleotides outside the gene matches: 7. CDR3 size: 17 residues. Germline lookup yields CDR1 KGHDR and CDR2 SFDVKD.

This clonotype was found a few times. The CDR3 sequence is CASSVVRATDTQYF. CDR3 sequence (DNA): TGTGCCAGCAGCGTAGTGAGGGCCACAGATACGCAGTATTTT. The rearrangement links TRBV9 to TRBJ2-3; TRBD2 is a possible D gene (5 bases). The CDR3 totals 14 residues. Germline loops: CDR1 SGDLS, CDR2 YYNGEE. V shed 0 bases and J shed 2 bases, with 7 bases lying between them.

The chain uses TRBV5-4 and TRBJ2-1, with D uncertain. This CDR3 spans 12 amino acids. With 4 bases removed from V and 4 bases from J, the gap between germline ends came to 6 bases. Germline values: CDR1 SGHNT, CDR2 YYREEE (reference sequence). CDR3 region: CASSRRYNEQFF. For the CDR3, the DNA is TGTGCCAGCAGCCGGAGATACAATGAGCAGTTCTTC.

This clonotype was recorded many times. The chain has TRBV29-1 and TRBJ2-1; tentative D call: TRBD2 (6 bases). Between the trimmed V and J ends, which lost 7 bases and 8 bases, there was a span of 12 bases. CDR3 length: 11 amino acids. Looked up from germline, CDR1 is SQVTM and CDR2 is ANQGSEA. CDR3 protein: CSGGTAHEQFF. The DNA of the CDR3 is TGCAGCGGGGGGACTGCTCATGAGCAGTTCTTC.

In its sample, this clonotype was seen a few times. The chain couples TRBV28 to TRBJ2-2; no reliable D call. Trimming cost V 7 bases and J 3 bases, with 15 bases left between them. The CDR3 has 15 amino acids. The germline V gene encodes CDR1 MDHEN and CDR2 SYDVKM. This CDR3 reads CASKGVKWHTGELFF. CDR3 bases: TGTGCCAGCAAGGGTGTCAAGTGGCACACCGGGGAGCTGTTTTTT.

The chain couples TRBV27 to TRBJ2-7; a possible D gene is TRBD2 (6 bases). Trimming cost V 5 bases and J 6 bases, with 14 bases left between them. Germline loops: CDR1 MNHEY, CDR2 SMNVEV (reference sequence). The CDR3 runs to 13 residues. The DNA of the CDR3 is TGTGCCAGCAGTGCCTCCTGGGGGGTCGAGCAGTACTTC. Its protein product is CASSASWGVEQYF.

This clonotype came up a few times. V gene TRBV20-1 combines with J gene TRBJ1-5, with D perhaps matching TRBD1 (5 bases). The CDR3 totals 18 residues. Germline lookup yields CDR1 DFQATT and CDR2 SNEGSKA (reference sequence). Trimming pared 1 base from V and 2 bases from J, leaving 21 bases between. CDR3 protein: CSARGRRGGTGRNQPQHF. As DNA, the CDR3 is TGCAGTGCTAGAGGGCGTAGGGGCGGGACGGGACGCAATCAGCCCCAGCATTTT.

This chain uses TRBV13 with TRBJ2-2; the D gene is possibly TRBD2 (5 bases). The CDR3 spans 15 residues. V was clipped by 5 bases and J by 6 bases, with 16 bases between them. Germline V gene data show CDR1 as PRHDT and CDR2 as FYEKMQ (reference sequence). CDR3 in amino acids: CASSRREEAAGELFF. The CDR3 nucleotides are TGTGCCAGCAGCCGGCGTGAGGAGGCTGCCGGGGAGCTGTTTTTT. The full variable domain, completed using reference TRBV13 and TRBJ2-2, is AAGVIQSPRHLIKEKRETATLKCYPIPRHDTVYWYQQGPGQDPQFLISFYEKMQSDKGSIPDRFSAQQFSDYHSELNMSSLELGDSALYFCASSRREEAAGELFFGEGSRLTVL.

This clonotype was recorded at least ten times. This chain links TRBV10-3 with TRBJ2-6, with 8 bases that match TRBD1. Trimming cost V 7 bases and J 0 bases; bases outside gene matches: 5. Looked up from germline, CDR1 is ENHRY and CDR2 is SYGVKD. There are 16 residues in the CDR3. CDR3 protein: CAITGQGPSGANVLTF. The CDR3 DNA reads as TGTGCCATCACCGGACAGGGCCCCTCTGGGGCCAACGTCCTGACTTTC.

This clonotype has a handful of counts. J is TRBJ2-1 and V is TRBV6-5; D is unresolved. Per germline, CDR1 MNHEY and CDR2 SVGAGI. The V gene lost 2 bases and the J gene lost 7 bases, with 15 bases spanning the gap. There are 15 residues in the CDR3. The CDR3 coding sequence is TGTGCCAGCAGTTACACACCCGGGCCTCAGAATGAGCAGTTCTTC. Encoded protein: CASSYTPGPQNEQFF.

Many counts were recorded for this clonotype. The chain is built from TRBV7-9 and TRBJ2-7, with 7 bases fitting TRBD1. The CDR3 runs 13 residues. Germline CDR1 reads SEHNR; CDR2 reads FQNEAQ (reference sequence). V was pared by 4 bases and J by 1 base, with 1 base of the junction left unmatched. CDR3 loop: CASSSGQSYEQYF. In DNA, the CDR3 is TGTGCCAGCAGCTCGGGACAGTCCTACGAGCAGTACTTC.

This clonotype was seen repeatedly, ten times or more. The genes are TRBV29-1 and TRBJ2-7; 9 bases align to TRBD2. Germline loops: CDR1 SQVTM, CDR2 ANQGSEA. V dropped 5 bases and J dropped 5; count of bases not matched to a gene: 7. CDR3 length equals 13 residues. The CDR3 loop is CSVFAGGRNEQYF. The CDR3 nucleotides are TGCAGCGTTTTTGCGGGAGGGAGGAACGAGCAGTACTTC.

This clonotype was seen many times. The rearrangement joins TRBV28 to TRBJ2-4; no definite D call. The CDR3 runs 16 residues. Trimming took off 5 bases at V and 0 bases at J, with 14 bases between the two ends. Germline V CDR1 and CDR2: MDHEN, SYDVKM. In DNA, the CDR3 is TGTGCCAGCAGTCGCCCTGGACGGTCAGCCAAAAACATTCAGTACTTC. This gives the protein CASSRPGRSAKNIQYF.

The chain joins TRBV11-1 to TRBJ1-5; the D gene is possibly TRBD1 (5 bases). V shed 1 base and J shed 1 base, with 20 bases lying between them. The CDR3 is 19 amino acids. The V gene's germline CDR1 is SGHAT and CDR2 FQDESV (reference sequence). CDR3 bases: TGTGCCAGCAGCTTAGAAATTCTCCCCCGGGGGATGAGCAATCAGCCCCAGCATTTT. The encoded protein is CASSLEILPRGMSNQPQHF.

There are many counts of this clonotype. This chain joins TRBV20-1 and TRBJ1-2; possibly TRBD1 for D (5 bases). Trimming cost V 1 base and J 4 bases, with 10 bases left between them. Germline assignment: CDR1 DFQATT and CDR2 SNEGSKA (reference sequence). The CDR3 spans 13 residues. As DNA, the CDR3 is TGCAGTGCTAGAGGGGGGTCCCCCTATGGCTACACCTTC. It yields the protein CSARGGSPYGYTF.

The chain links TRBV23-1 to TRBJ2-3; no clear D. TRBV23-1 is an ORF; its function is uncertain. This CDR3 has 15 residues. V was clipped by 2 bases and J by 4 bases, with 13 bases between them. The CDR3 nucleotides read TGCGCCAGCAGTCAAAGGAGTCCCCGCGCAGATACGCAGTATTTT. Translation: CASSQRSPRADTQYF.

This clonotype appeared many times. The CDR3 DNA follows: TGTGCCAGCCGGATCTCGGACAATGAGCAGTTCTTC. Residues: CASRISDNEQFF. V is TRBV6-5 and J is TRBJ2-1; D remains ambiguous. Germline CDR1 is MNHEY and CDR2 is SVGAGI. Trimming removed 8 bases at V and 5 bases at J, with 10 bases between. CDR3 size: 12 residues.

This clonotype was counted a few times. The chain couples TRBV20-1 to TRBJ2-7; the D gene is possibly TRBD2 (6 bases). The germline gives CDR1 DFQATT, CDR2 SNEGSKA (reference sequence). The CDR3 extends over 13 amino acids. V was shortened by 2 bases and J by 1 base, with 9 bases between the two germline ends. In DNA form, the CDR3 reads TGCAGTGCTAGACATAGCGGATCCTACGAGCAGTACTTC. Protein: CSARHSGSYEQYF.

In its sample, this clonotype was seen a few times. Here the CDR3 DNA reads TGCAGTGCTACAAGGGACAGGGAAGGTGAAGCTTTCTTT. This gives the protein CSATRDREGEAFF. This chain connects TRBV20-1 to TRBJ1-1; TRBD1 aligns across 9 bases. V trimming: 4 bases; J trimming: 7 bases; junction bases outside the gene matches: 7. Per the germline V gene, CDR1 is DFQATT and CDR2 is SNEGSKA (reference sequence). The CDR3 has 13 residues.

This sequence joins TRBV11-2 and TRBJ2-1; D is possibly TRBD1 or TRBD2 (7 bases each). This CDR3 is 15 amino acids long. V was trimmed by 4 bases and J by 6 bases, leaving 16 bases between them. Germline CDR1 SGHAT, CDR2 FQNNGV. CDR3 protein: CASSSVRGRVNEQFF. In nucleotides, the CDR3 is TGTGCCAGCAGCTCCGTCAGGGGGAGGGTCAATGAGCAGTTCTTC.

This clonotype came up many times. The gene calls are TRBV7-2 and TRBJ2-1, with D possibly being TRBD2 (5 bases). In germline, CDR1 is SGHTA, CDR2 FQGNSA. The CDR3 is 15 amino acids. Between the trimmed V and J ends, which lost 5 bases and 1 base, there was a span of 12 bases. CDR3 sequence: CASSPGISSYNEQFF. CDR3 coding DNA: TGTGCCAGCAGCCCCGGGATTTCATCCTACAATGAGCAGTTCTTC.

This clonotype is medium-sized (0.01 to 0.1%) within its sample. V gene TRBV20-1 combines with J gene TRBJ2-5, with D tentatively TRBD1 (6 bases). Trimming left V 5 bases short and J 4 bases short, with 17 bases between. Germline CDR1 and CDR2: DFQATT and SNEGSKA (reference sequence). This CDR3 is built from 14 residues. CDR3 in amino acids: CSAEQGSLGETQYF. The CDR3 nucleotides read TGCAGTGCTGAACAGGGTAGTTTAGGAGAGACCCAGTACTTC.

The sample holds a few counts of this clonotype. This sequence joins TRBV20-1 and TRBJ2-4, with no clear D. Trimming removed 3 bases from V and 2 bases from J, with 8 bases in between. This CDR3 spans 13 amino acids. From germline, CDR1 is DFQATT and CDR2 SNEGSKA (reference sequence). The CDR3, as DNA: TGCAGTGCTAGCCCCCCAACCAAAAACATTCAGTACTTC. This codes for CSASPPTKNIQYF.